This T cell receptor beta chain was documented in a study of cytomegalovirus exposure and HLA in healthy donors. Concerning this clone: Antigen unknown.

General study findings and limits: TCR beta chain V- and J-gene trimming was linked, in a later analysis, to a missense variant in DCLRE1C.

The PCR ran on 60 Vbeta and 13 Jbeta primers. Data came from immunoSEQ multiplex PCR; TCRdb stores just in-frame clones and leaves some out. The sample has roughly 150,000 clones; around two thirds are singletons. Source material: PBMCs. The TCR sequence derives from a man between 25 and 39 years old in good health and CMV-seropositive.

The CDR3 DNA sequence: TGTGCCATCAGTGGACTGAGCGGGAGTATGAATGAGCAGTTCTTC. Protein sequence: CAISGLSGSMNEQFF. The rearrangement joins TRBV10-3 to TRBJ2-1; 8 bases match TRBD2. Germline CDR1 reads ENHRY; CDR2 reads SYGVKD. The trim removed 4 bases at V and 7 bases at J, leaving 9 bases unmatched. The CDR3 spans 15 residues.